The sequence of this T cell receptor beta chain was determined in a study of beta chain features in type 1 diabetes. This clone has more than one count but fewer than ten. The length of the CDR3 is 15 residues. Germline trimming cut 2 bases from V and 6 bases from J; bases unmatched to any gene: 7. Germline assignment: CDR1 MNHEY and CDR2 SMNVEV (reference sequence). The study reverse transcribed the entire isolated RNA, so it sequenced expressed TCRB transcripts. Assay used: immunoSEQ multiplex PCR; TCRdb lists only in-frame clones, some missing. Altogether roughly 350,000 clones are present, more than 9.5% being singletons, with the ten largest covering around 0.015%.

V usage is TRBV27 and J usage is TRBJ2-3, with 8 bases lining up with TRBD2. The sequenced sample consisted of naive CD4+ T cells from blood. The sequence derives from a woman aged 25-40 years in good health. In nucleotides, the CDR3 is TGTGCCAGCAGTTTAGAAGGAGCGGGAGTGGATACGCAGTATTTT. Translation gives CASSLEGAGVDTQYF.